This TCR beta chain came from a study of cytomegalovirus exposure and HLA in healthy donors. General study findings and limits: Analysis performed later showed TCR beta chains linked to HLA being more clonally expanded than equally common others.

A multiplex PCR was run with 60 Vbeta primers and 13 Jbeta primers. Profiled with immunoSEQ multiplex PCR; TCRdb holds only in-frame clones, not every one. The data show about 140,000 clones, roughly 73% seen once. This CDR3 comprises 18 residues. With 0 bases removed from V and 0 bases from J, the gap between germline ends came to 17 bases. Germline loops: CDR1 SGHKS, CDR2 YYEKEE (reference sequence). This clone was seen once. Its antigen is unknown. The sample comprised PBMCs. The chain recombines TRBV5-5 with TRBJ2-3; weak D call: TRBD2 (7 bases). This receptor was identified in a man in his forties in good health and CMV-seronegative. The CDR3 sequence is CASSLGSGGRGSTDTQYF. CDR3 sequence (DNA): TGTGCCAGCAGCTTGGGTTCCGGGGGGCGGGGTAGCACAGATACGCAGTATTTT.